The next 11 T cell receptor beta chains were all read from a single sample in a study of T cell clonality in common variable immunodeficiency. The repertoire was sequenced with immunoSEQ multiplex PCR; TCRdb's copy has only in-frame clones and lacks some. This sample comprises 50,000 to 70,000 clones, none seen once only. Sequencing input: peripheral blood mononuclear cells. The receptors stem from a person aged 18 to 70 in good health.

This clone occurred many times. Coverage ceases 3 residues before the CDR3 finishes, and the germline J gene fills in the end. The V gene is TRBV5-1, the J gene TRBJ1-2; 9 nucleotides line up with TRBD1. Per germline, CDR1 SGHRS and CDR2 YFSETQ. The CDR3 is made up of 16 amino acids. Partial CDR3 DNA: TGCGCCAGCAGCGCTGGGACAGGGCGTCAAGGTAGCGGC. This translates into CASSAGTGRQGSG. The whole CDR3 reads CASSAGTGRQGSGYTF.

This clone was counted ten times or more. The CDR3 is cut off 3 residues early in the read; its end comes from the germline J gene. The chain carries TRBV14 and TRBJ2-5; 8 nucleotides line up with TRBD1. Per germline, CDR1 SGHDN and CDR2 FVKESK. Trimming cost V 3 bases and J 0 bases; bases outside gene matches: 3. CDR3 length: 15 amino acids. The CDR3 loop reads CASSQRQGYQETQYF. The part of the CDR3 DNA that was read is TGTGCCAGCAGCCAGCGACAGGGGTACCAAGAGACC.

This clone occurred many times. The read ends 3 residues early relative to the CDR3; the germline J gene fills the gap. The rearrangement joins TRBV27 to TRBJ2-7; 7 bases are shared with TRBD2. The CDR3 runs 15 residues. Germline V gene data show CDR1 as MNHEY and CDR2 as SMNVEV (reference sequence). With 5 bases clipped from V and 3 bases from J, the junction kept 10 bases outside the gene matches. The CDR3 here is CASSEILGTNYEQYF. The CDR3 bases that were read are TGTGCCAGCAGTGAAATCCTCGGGACTAACTACGAG.

Remarks on this clone: This clone may be a read error of a much larger clone one base away. The read ends 3 residues before the CDR3 terminus; that terminus is restored from the germline J gene. The chain employs TRBV19 and TRBJ2-2; the match to TRBD1 covers 12 bases. Germline V CDR1 and CDR2: LNHDA, SQIVND (reference sequence). The CDR3 spans 18 residues. CDR3 amino acids: CATLPGQGALEEDEKLFF. Incomplete CDR3 DNA: TGTGCCACCCTACCGGGACAGGGGGCGTTAGAGGAGGATGAAAAG.

At least ten counts were recorded for this clone. Read coverage stops 3 residues before the CDR3 terminus; the germline J gene supplies the remainder. This chain links TRBV19 with TRBJ1-6, with 7 bases that match TRBD1. V dropped 3 bases and J dropped 6; count of bases not matched to a gene: 8. The germline gives CDR1 LNHDA, CDR2 SQIVND (reference sequence). The CDR3 spans 16 residues. Incomplete CDR3 DNA: TGTGCCAGTAGTATTTGGCAGGGGGTGGGTAATTCACCC. Translated, it gives CASSIWQGVGNSP. The full-length CDR3 reads as CASSIWQGVGNSPLHF.

On this clone itself: The read terminates 3 residues before the CDR3 end, so the remaining end is supplied by the germline J gene. This sequence joins TRBV18 and TRBJ2-2; 7 bases map to TRBD1. This CDR3 has 14 amino acids. Germline CDR1 KGHSH, CDR2 LQKENI. CDR3 in amino acids: CASSIQGNGSPLFF. CDR3 DNA (partial): TGTGCCAGCTCGATACAGGGGAACGGATCACCG.

This clone has more than one count but fewer than ten. CDR3 DNA (partial): TGTGCCAGCAGTAGAGGGGTAGGGACAGGGAACACCGGGGAG. This encodes CASSRGVGTGNTGE. The full CDR3 protein reads CASSRGVGTGNTGELFF. J is TRBJ2-2 and V is TRBV2; 8 bases fit TRBD1. Read coverage stops 3 residues before the CDR3 terminus; the germline J gene supplies the remainder. V lost 5 bases to trimming and J lost 1 base; unmatched junction nucleotides: 9. CDR1 SNHLY and CDR2 FYNNEI come from the germline V gene. The CDR3 runs to 17 residues.

This clone was counted at least ten times. The observed sequence ends 3 residues before the CDR3 terminus, with the missing tail filled in from the germline J gene. The chain uses TRBV30 and TRBJ2-7; 8 positions match TRBD2. This CDR3 comprises 15 residues. Germline lookup yields CDR1 GTSNPN and CDR2 SVGIG (reference sequence). After removal of 0 bases from V and 1 base from J, the junction contained 5 bases not matched to a gene. The CDR3 region is CAWSVLAGVSYEQYF. The CDR3 bases that were read are TGTGCCTGGAGTGTCCTAGCGGGCGTATCCTACGAG.

This clone occurred many times. The read comes to an end 3 residues before the CDR3 does, leaving the germline J gene to fill in the end. V is TRBV19 and J is TRBJ1-6; D is uncertain. The CDR3 has 14 residues. Germline V CDR1 and CDR2: LNHDA, SQIVND (reference sequence). The V and J ends lost 5 bases and 9 bases respectively, with 14 bases between them. CDR3 loop: CASSYSQTGSPLHF. Partial CDR3 DNA: TGTGCCAGTAGTTACTCGCAAACCGGTTCACCC.

Concerning this clone: The junction differs from germline at one of its ends, possibly a read error. The read ends 3 residues shy of where the CDR3 ends; the end is completed using the germline J gene. At the DNA level, this CDR3 is encoded by other sequences in the same sample as well. The rearrangement joins TRBV6-1 to TRBJ1-3; TRBD1 might be the D (6 bases). The length of the CDR3 is 15 residues. Germline V gene sequence: CDR1 MNHNS, CDR2 SASEGT. CDR3 bases read: TGTGCCAGCAGTGTGGACAGAAGCTCTGGAAACACG. Protein: CASSVDRSSGNT. The CDR3, in full, reads CASSVDRSSGNTIYF.

This clone appeared many times. From the germline J gene comes the end of the CDR3, since the read stops 3 residues before it. V usage is TRBV7-9 and J usage is TRBJ2-1, with TRBD2 as a possible D gene (6 bases). CDR3 length: 14 residues. Trimming pared 1 base from V and 7 bases from J, leaving 11 bases between. CDR1 and CDR2 from the germline V gene are SEHNR and FQNEAQ (reference sequence). Incomplete CDR3 DNA: TGTGCCAGCAGCTTAGTTGCAGGAGGGAATGAG. It codes for CASSLVAGGNE. The full CDR3 is CASSLVAGGNEQFF. Together with reference TRBV7-9 and TRBJ2-1, the CDR3 gives the full variable domain: DTGVSQNPRHKITKRGQNVTFRCDPISEHNRLYWYRQTLGQGPEFLTYFQNEAQLEKSRLLSDRFSAERPKGSFSTLEIQRTEQGDSAMYLCASSLVAGGNEQFFGPGTRLTVL.